The rows below give T cell receptor beta chains drawn from one sample of a study of T cells in Graves' hyperthyroidism and ophthalmopathy. TCRdb re-called the multiplex PCR reads through MiXCR, storing one row per CDR3 protein. The repertoire holds roughly 420,000 distinct CDR3 sequences, with about a sixth as singletons. Specimen: blood. These TCRs come from a woman younger than 35 with Graves' hyperthyroidism. CDR3s include the opening cysteine and the closing phenylalanine or tryptophan.

CDR3	V
CASSLPGRDGYTF	TRBV7-2
CASSLSMNSGRNEQFF	TRBV5-1
CASGRPSGGRTDTQYF	TRBV12-5
CATSRDRWGQETQYF	TRBV15
CASSASLEGGNEQYF	TRBV6-1
CAWSVQGPETQYF	TRBV30
CASSYSGPLEQYF	TRBV6-5
CSASRSDRGTDEQYF	TRBV20-1
CASSFGTGYGQPQHF	TRBV5-1
CASSLPGTGDYEQYF	TRBV5-6
CASSKGTISYEQYF	TRBV19
CASSLTGTGFQPQHF	TRBV11-2
CATSDASEQYF	TRBV24-1
CASSYAAIRTDTQYF	TRBV6-5
CASSLEGGQGQPQHF	TRBV12-3/TRBV12-4
CASALGQGYEQYF	TRBV12-5
CASSVSGGRTDTQYF	TRBV25-1
CASSPRVAGSSYNEQFF	TRBV7-9
CASSKLHTSTDTQYF	TRBV5-4
CSARVAGVYNEQFF	TRBV20-1
CASSVAWGSNQPQHF	TRBV12-3/TRBV12-4
CSVRGASGEKLFF	TRBV29-1
CASSLAGALSPLHF	TRBV13
CASDRQTGELFF	TRBV7-3
CSALSQGLNEQFF	TRBV20-1
CASSLGRDTIYNEQFF	TRBV7-3
CASSSTGSGSYEQYF	TRBV12-3/TRBV12-4
CAISERGGEYNEQFF	TRBV10-3
CASSVGTGSQPQHF	TRBV9
CASSFVGLAGGSTDTQYF	TRBV27
CASSLAREHGYTF	TRBV7-9
CASSRRLQASEETQYF	TRBV4-1
CASSLSPTGISNQPQHF	TRBV2
CSAKEGDQPQHF	TRBV20-1
CASSQLGGADTGELFF	TRBV25-1
CAISESRAVFNYGYTF	TRBV10-3
CASSPWGSSGSQTQYF	TRBV6-1
CANRDFSTDTQYF	TRBV6-1
CASSLLTSGSTQYF	TRBV7-8
CASRPWLYRSSYNEQFF	TRBV12-3/TRBV12-4
CAGGFSNSPLHF	TRBV6-1
CASTGTSGTHEQYF	TRBV30
CASSRDRGANTEAFF	TRBV2
CASIRGGLQETQYF	TRBV28
CASSSLGPGQGIGTEAFF	TRBV11-2
CASTGVGGKETQYF	TRBV7-2
CASSLGTLAGGQETQYF	TRBV11-2
CASSYSNDRRDTQYF	TRBV6-2/TRBV6-3
CASSLGREYNEQFF	TRBV12-3/TRBV12-4
CASTGAAQETQYF	TRBV6-1
CASSLKGGVTYEQYF	TRBV27
CASLAGAPPDTQYF	TRBV6-1
CSARDLTGATNEKLFF	TRBV20-1
CASKWDTLQETQYF	TRBV2
CARISRTSGRSTDTQYF	TRBV10-2